This T cell receptor (beta chain) was documented in a study of breast tumors, draining lymph nodes, adjacent tissues. Whole-study results and caveats: The lymph node origin of tumor T cells was framed as consistent with a hypothesis, not demonstrated. Most tumor T cells seemingly derive from lymph node, then expand in tumor.

The lymph nodes were axillary draining lymph nodes from breast cancer patients. Each CDR3 protein is one row after TCRdb ran MiXCR on the multiplex PCR reads. The sample lists approximately 140,000 distinct CDR3 sequences, about 33% occurring once. As to this clonotype: Its target is unknown.

Sequenced sample: axillary lymph node tissue. This receptor was taken from a female donor with breast cancer. Some clones in this sample may be carry-over from other donors' samples.

This CDR3 reads CSAGGGRNYGYTF. CDR3 DNA: TGCAGCGCCGGAGGTGGGAGAAACTATGGCTACACCTTC. This chain links TRBV29-1 with TRBJ1-2; unclear D gene. CDR3 length: 13 amino acids. Germline CDR1 is SQVTM and CDR2 is ANQGSEA. With 7 bases removed from V and 2 bases from J, the gap between germline ends came to 14 bases.